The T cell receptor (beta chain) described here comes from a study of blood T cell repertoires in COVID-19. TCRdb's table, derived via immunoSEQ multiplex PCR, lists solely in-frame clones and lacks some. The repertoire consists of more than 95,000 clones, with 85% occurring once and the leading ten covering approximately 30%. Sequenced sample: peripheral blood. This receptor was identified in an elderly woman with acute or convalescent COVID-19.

Here the CDR3 reads CASSKAQRGEGASCQPQHF. DNA for the CDR3: TGTGCCAGCAGCAAAGCGCAGAGGGGGGAGGGTGCGAGTTGCCAGCCCCAGCATTTT. The chain has TRBV21-1 and TRBJ1-5. TRBV21-1 is noted as a pseudogene. The CDR3 contains 19 residues.